This T cell receptor beta chain originates from a study of T-cell memory formation after mild COVID-19. General observations from the study: Clones which contracted sat mainly in CM and EM if CD4+, and in EMRA if CD8+. The authors left the SARS-CoV-2 specificity of second-wave clones peaking on day 37 unconfirmed.

This clonotype was detected only a few times. What it binds is not known. Unmatched junction bases numbered 11, after V lost 9 bases and J lost 0 bases. The CDR3 sequence is 16 residues long. TCRdb recomputed calls from the 5' RACE reads with MiXCR, one row per CDR3 protein. The sample yields 400,000 or so distinct CDR3 sequences, under 25% seen once. The rearrangement uses TRBV12-3 or TRBV12-4 and TRBJ1-5; 7 bases line up with TRBD1. The TCR was taken from an adult woman who had mild COVID-19 (a few samples of this study predate the infection). Cell type and time point are not known. Sequenced: PBMCs or a T cell subset sorted from them (not recorded which). CDR3 bases: TGTGCCAGTAATTCCCGGGACAGCTATAGCAATCAGCCCCAGCATTTT. It codes for CASNSRDSYSNQPQHF.